This T cell receptor (beta chain) is from a study of PD-L1 blockade in urothelial cancer. Study information: The study recovered a median of roughly 140,000 T cells per blood sample.

The time point was: pretreatment peripheral blood. With V trimmed by 6 bases and J by 5 bases, 6 bases remained unmatched. The V gene's germline CDR1 is SGHDN and CDR2 FVKESK. The CDR3 spans 14 residues. Method: immunoSEQ multiplex PCR; TCRdb's copy keeps in-frame clones and lacks some. The sample lists 60,000 or so clones; about 76% were seen once. V usage is TRBV14 and J usage is TRBJ2-3; 9 bases map to TRBD2. The source is a man aged 70 or older with urothelial cancer. The source was PBMCs, collected around atezolizumab (anti-PD-L1) treatment. Written as DNA, the CDR3 is TGTGCCAGCAGTCTTAGCGGGAGTGTAGATACGCAGTATTTT. Amino acid sequence: CASSLSGSVDTQYF.